This T cell receptor beta chain came from a study of blood T cell repertoires in COVID-19. Trimming left V 3 bases short and J 7 bases short, with 14 bases between. The CDR3 has 15 amino acids. Germline lookup yields CDR1 SGDLS and CDR2 YYNGEE. Per the original methods: How many nucleated cells were present was estimated from reference gene primer amplification. Here immunoSEQ multiplex PCR was the method, and the copy in TCRdb shows in-frame clones only, minus some. That table gives V, J and clone size, and the DNA gave D and trimming. The repertoire holds fewer than 300,000 clones, approximately 84% seen once, with about 1.6% in the top ten. Enrollment of patients from Seattle took place during active infection, with longitudinal follow-up.

Sample: peripheral blood. This TCR came from a human donor with COVID-19, enrolled during active disease. The donor label of this sample is uncertain. The chain has TRBV9 and TRBJ1-6; perhaps TRBD1 as D (5 bases). CDR3 nucleotides: TGTGCCAGCAGCGGGGTCAATGGGGCCAATTCACCCCTCCACTTT. Amino acids: CASSGVNGANSPLHF.